These 3 T cell receptor beta chains came from one sample sequenced in a study of cytomegalovirus exposure and HLA in healthy donors (TCRdb year 2017). The library was produced with the immunoSEQ multiplex PCR assay. For the multiplex PCR, a mixture combining 60 forward primers for TCR Vbeta segments and 13 reverse primers for TCR Jbeta segments was used. Here the immuneACCESS table is served through TCRdb, limited to in-frame sequences with V and J called. Missing clones are a known gap in these copies; in checked studies unresolved V genes cover under half, and the rest lacks a known reason. In all, the sample holds 110,000 or so clones, and more than 65% of those were seen once. The leading ten clones occupy roughly 3% of the sample. The sequenced sample consisted of PBMCs. Receptor source: a man aged 25 to 40 in good health and CMV-seronegative.

The chain couples TRBV18 to TRBJ1-2; D uncertain. V lost 3 bases and J 11 bases, leaving 13 bases between the germline ends. The CDR3 totals 12 residues. Germline assignment: CDR1 KGHSH and CDR2 LQKENI. The CDR3 bases are TGTGCCAGCTCACCCGCGAATGAAGTTTACACCTTC. This codes for CASSPANEVYTF.

The chain links TRBV7-2 to TRBJ2-7, with TRBD1 identical over 7 bases. Germline V gene lookup returns CDR1 SGHTA and CDR2 FQGNSA. J was trimmed by 2 bases and V by 2 bases; bases with no gene match: 6. This CDR3 has 15 residues. CDR3 sequence: CASSLQDRSTYEQYF. The CDR3 bases are TGTGCCAGCAGCTTACAGGACAGGAGCACCTACGAGCAGTACTTC.

The chain is built from TRBV6-5 and TRBJ1-1; 7 bases fit TRBD1. In germline, CDR1 is MNHEY, CDR2 SVGAGI. This CDR3 has 15 amino acids. Losses at the gene ends were 6 bases for V and 2 bases for J; bases not matched to a gene: 9. Here the CDR3 reads CASRPSGTVNTEAFF. The CDR3 nucleotides read TGTGCCAGCAGACCGTCCGGGACAGTTAACACTGAAGCTTTCTTT.